One sample yielded the 15 T cell receptor beta chains listed below, sequenced in a study of early T cells in non-severe SARS-CoV-2 infection. In TCRdb, the 5' RACE reads were re-called with MiXCR into one record per CDR3 protein. The repertoire holds tens of thousands of distinct CDR3 sequences, with under 9.5% as singletons. The specimen was whole blood. Source of these receptors: an adult who was a healthcare worker with PCR-confirmed SARS-CoV-2 infection or an uninfected control (not recorded which).

This clonotype was counted between two and nine times. This chain joins TRBV10-3 and TRBJ2-7; 8 bases are shared with TRBD1. Germline CDR1 and CDR2: ENHRY and SYGVKD. Losses at the gene ends were 0 bases for V and 2 bases for J; bases not matched to a gene: 6. This CDR3 is 16 amino acids long. CDR3 nucleotides: TGTGCCATCAGTGAGTCGGGCGGGACAGGCCCCTACGAGCAGTACTTC. The encoded protein is CAISESGGTGPYEQYF.

The rearrangement links TRBV5-1 to TRBJ2-3; the D is unclear. V dropped 2 bases and J dropped 4 bases, with 11 bases sitting between them. Germline loops: CDR1 SGHRS, CDR2 YFSETQ. CDR3 length: 14 amino acids. CDR3: CASSLGASSDTQYF. Written as DNA, the CDR3 is TGCGCCAGCAGCTTAGGAGCGTCATCAGATACGCAGTATTTT.

Ten or more counts support this clonotype. The chain combines TRBV30 with TRBJ1-1, with 9 bases that match TRBD1. In germline, CDR1 is GTSNPN, CDR2 SVGIG (reference sequence). The J segment lost 5 bases and the V segment lost 0 bases, leaving 1 base of the junction unmatched. This CDR3 has 13 residues. Here the CDR3 reads CAWSVDRGTEAFF. In DNA form, the CDR3 reads TGTGCCTGGAGTGTAGACAGGGGGACTGAAGCTTTCTTT.

This clonotype was recorded a few times. The gene calls are TRBV13 and TRBJ2-5; a possible D gene is TRBD1 (6 bases). The CDR3 is 14 amino acids. V was clipped by 6 bases and J by 5 bases, with 16 bases between them. Germline CDR1 reads PRHDT; CDR2 reads FYEKMQ (reference sequence). The CDR3 loop is CASSYEGEWETQYF. The CDR3 region has the DNA TGTGCCAGCAGTTATGAGGGGGAGTGGGAGACCCAGTACTTC.

This clonotype has a count of ten or more. The chain is built from TRBV20-1 and TRBJ2-3; D is undetermined. The length of the CDR3 is 16 residues. V lost 0 bases and J 0 bases, leaving 13 bases between the germline ends. The germline gives CDR1 DFQATT, CDR2 SNEGSKA (reference sequence). The CDR3 nucleotides read TGCAGTGCTAGAGATAGGGCCAGTCCTAGCACAGATACGCAGTATTTT. This translates into CSARDRASPSTDTQYF.

This rearrangement joins TRBV20-1 to TRBJ1-1, with D uncertain. The germline V gene encodes CDR1 DFQATT and CDR2 SNEGSKA (reference sequence). The CDR3 extends over 12 amino acids. V lost 1 base, J lost 3 bases, and 6 bases lay in between. CDR3 in amino acids: CSARVRDTEAFF. The DNA for the CDR3 is TGCAGTGCTAGAGTTCGGGACACTGAAGCTTTCTTT.

The CDR3 region has the DNA TGTGCCAGCTCGGGCAGGGTGAACACCGGGGAGCTGTTTTTT. This translates into CASSGRVNTGELFF. The chain carries TRBV2 and TRBJ2-2, with D perhaps TRBD1 (5 bases). Germline V lookup: CDR1 SNHLY, CDR2 FYNNEI. V gave up 8 bases and J gave up 1 base, with 11 bases separating them. This CDR3 has 14 residues.

The table lists this clonotype with a few counts. The chain carries TRBV28 and TRBJ2-7; tentative D call: TRBD1 (7 bases). The CDR3 is 13 amino acids. The germline CDR1 and CDR2 sequences are MDHEN and SYDVKM. Trimming left V 8 bases short and J 4 bases short, with 15 bases between. In DNA, the CDR3 is TGTGCCAGCGAGGAGGCAGGGGGGTACGAGCAGTACTTC. Its protein is CASEEAGGYEQYF.

This clonotype was recorded many times. This chain connects TRBV27 to TRBJ2-4; 10 positions agree with TRBD1. Germline CDR1 is MNHEY and CDR2 is SMNVEV (reference sequence). This CDR3 comprises 16 residues. The junction had 11 bases not matched to a gene; V was cut back by 9 bases and J by 3 bases. The CDR3 nucleotides are TGTGCCAGTAACCCCGGGACAGGGGACTTCAAAAACATTCAGTACTTC. Protein: CASNPGTGDFKNIQYF.

This clonotype was counted a few times. V gene TRBV11-3 combines with J gene TRBJ1-3, with D perhaps matching TRBD1 (6 bases). Germline CDR1 SGHNT, CDR2 YENEEA. The CDR3 runs to 16 residues. The germline V and J ends were trimmed by 3 bases and 4 bases, with 16 bases remaining between them. CDR3 bases: TGTGCCAGCAGCTTTTCGTCAGGGGCGCGGGGAAACACCATATATTTT. Translating gives CASSFSSGARGNTIYF. Full variable domain (remainder filled in from reference TRBV11-3 and TRBJ1-3): EAGVVQSPRYKIIEKKQPVAFWCNPISGHNTLYWYLQNLGQGPELLIRYENEEAVDDSQLPKDRFSAERLKGVDSTLKIQPAELGDSAVYLCASSFSSGARGNTIYFGEGSWLTVV.

This clonotype was seen many times. The chain carries TRBV27 and TRBJ1-1; D is unclear. Germline-derived CDR1 and CDR2 are MNHEY and SMNVEV (reference sequence). The CDR3 spans 15 residues. Trimming pared 1 base from V and 0 bases from J, leaving 9 bases between. CDR3 in amino acids: CASSLWAAMNTEAFF. CDR3 sequence (DNA): TGTGCCAGCAGTTTATGGGCAGCTATGAACACTGAAGCTTTCTTT.

This clonotype has a count of ten or more. CDR3 amino acids: CSALTSGPYNEQFF. As DNA, the CDR3 is TGCAGTGCTTTGACTAGCGGGCCTTACAATGAGCAGTTCTTC. The chain uses TRBV20-1 and TRBJ2-1, with TRBD2 identical over 10 bases. The germline V gene encodes CDR1 DFQATT and CDR2 SNEGSKA (reference sequence). The CDR3 spans 14 residues. V dropped 5 bases and J dropped 4; count of bases not matched to a gene: 5.

The table lists this clonotype with many counts. This rearrangement joins TRBV20-1 to TRBJ1-5, with D possibly TRBD1 on 5 matching bases. V gave up 1 base and J gave up 0 bases, with 13 bases separating them. The CDR3 has 16 amino acids. CDR1 DFQATT and CDR2 SNEGSKA come from the germline V gene (reference sequence). The CDR3 is CSARVPGVDSNQPQHF. The CDR3 DNA is TGCAGTGCTAGAGTTCCGGGGGTTGATAGCAATCAGCCCCAGCATTTT.

The table lists this clonotype with many counts. CDR3 protein: CSAIDPSGNTIYF. CDR3 nucleotide sequence: TGCAGTGCTATCGACCCCTCTGGAAACACCATATATTTT. The chain links TRBV20-1 to TRBJ1-3, with D unresolved. Trimming took 4 bases from V and 0 from J, leaving 7 bases between them. The germline gives CDR1 DFQATT, CDR2 SNEGSKA (reference sequence). The CDR3 runs to 13 residues.

This clonotype was counted many times. This CDR3 is CASSLRVQGGTEAFF. The CDR3, as DNA: TGTGCCAGCAGCTTACGTGTACAGGGGGGCACTGAAGCTTTCTTT. The chain recombines TRBV11-2 with TRBJ1-1; 8 nucleotides line up with TRBD1. The CDR3 consists of 15 residues. V dropped 2 bases and J dropped 4; count of bases not matched to a gene: 6. Germline V gives CDR1 SGHAT, CDR2 FQNNGV.